What follows are 7 T cell receptor beta chains derived from one specimen sequenced in a study of T cell repertoires and leukemia-associated antigens. TCRdb analysed the 5' RACE reads with MiXCR anew, one entry per CDR3 protein. The sample holds roughly 12,000 distinct CDR3 sequences, about two fifths seen once. Their antigens remain unidentified. Sequencing was performed on CD3+ T cells sorted from blood and cultured. Receptors originate from a female donor in good health.

Within the sample, this clonotype is medium-sized. The chain has TRBV7-2 and TRBJ2-3; 7 nucleotides align to TRBD2. J was trimmed by 3 bases and V by 0 bases; bases with no gene match: 3. This CDR3 is built from 15 residues. CDR1 is SGHTA and CDR2 is FQGNSA in the germline V gene. The CDR3 sequence is CASSLAGTTTDTQYF. CDR3 in DNA: TGTGCCAGCAGCTTAGCCGGGACTACAACAGATACGCAGTATTTT.

The chain recombines TRBV6-6 with TRBJ2-1; 11 bases are a match to TRBD2. Germline CDR1 MNHNY, CDR2 SVGAGI (reference sequence). Trimming at V came to 2 bases and at J to 6 bases, leaving 6 bases not matched to a gene. The CDR3 loop spans 16 amino acids. The CDR3 sequence: CASSYGRLAGSNEQFF. For the CDR3, the DNA is TGTGCCAGCAGTTACGGGAGACTAGCGGGAAGCAATGAGCAGTTCTTC.

This clonotype was seen more than once but under ten times. This sequence joins TRBV5-1 and TRBJ2-7; D is perhaps TRBD1 (6 bases). The length of the CDR3 is 14 residues. V was pared by 2 bases and J by 3 bases, with 12 bases between. Germline V gene lookup returns CDR1 SGHRS and CDR2 YFSETQ. CDR3 loop: CASSLHRDGYEQYF. CDR3 coding DNA: TGCGCCAGCAGCTTACACAGGGACGGCTACGAGCAGTACTTC.

V and J are TRBV6-5 and TRBJ2-5, with a weak D call TRBD1 (5 bases). This CDR3 contains 16 residues. Trimming took 0 bases from V and 7 from J, leaving 18 bases between them. Germline V gene data show CDR1 as MNHEY and CDR2 as SVGAGI. In DNA form, the CDR3 reads TGTGCCAGCAGTTACTCGTTGTCCGCCAGCCAGGGGACCCAGTACTTC. Its protein is CASSYSLSASQGTQYF.

This clonotype was counted ten times or more. The CDR3 spells CASSQADTQYF. Here the CDR3 DNA reads TGTGCCAGCAGCCAAGCAGATACGCAGTATTTT. This sequence joins TRBV3-1 and TRBJ2-3; D unclear. CDR1 LGHDT and CDR2 YNNKEL come from the germline V gene (reference sequence). Trimming removed 1 base at V and 4 bases at J, with 0 bases between. CDR3 size: 11 residues.

This clonotype has ten or more counts. This chain uses TRBV6-2 or TRBV6-3 with TRBJ2-7; D is unclear. The germline gives CDR1 MNHEY, CDR2 SVGEGT. V gave up 5 bases and J gave up 0 bases, with 5 bases separating them. The CDR3 is 12 residues long. CDR3 sequence reads: CASSPLSYEQYF. CDR3 nucleotide sequence: TGTGCCAGCAGTCCCCTCTCCTACGAGCAGTACTTC.

The V call is TRBV4-2, the J call TRBJ1-5; no clear D gene. The length of the CDR3 is 15 residues. V was clipped by 1 base and J by 1 base, with 8 bases between them. In germline, CDR1 is LGHNA, CDR2 YNFKEQ. The CDR3: CASSQGWGSNQPQHF. The CDR3 bases are TGTGCCAGCAGCCAAGGATGGGGAAGCAATCAGCCCCAGCATTTT.